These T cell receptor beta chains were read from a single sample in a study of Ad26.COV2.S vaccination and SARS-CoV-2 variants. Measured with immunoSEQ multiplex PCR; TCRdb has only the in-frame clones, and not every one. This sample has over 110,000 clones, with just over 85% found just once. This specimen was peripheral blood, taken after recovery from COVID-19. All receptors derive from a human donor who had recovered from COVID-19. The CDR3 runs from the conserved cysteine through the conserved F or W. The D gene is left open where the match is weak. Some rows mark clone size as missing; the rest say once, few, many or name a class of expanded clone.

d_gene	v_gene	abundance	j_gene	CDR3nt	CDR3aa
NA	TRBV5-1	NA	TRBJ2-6	TGCGCCAGCAGCTTGGGGTCAGGTTCCCCCGGTGCTCTGGGGGCCAACGTCCTGACTTTC	CASSLGSGSPGALGANVLTF
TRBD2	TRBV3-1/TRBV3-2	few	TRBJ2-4	TGTGCCAGCAGCGCGCGGGGGGGGGAAAACATTCAGTACTTC	CASSARGGENIQYF
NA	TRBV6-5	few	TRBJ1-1	TGTGCCAGCAGTTACTCGAATAGGGGTGGTGAAGCTTTCTTT	CASSYSNRGGEAFF
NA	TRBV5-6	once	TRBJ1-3	TGTGCCAGCAGTCAGACTCGGACCGGATGGTGGGACACCATATATTTT	CASSQTRTGWWDTIYF
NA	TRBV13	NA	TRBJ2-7	TGTGCCAGCAGCTTATCCGGGACAAGGGTCTCCTACGAGCAGTACTTC	CASSLSGTRVSYEQYF
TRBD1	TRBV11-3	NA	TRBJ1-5	TGTGCCAGCAGCCCGGCCCTAGACAGGGCTCATCAGCCCCAGCATTTT	CASSPALDRAHQPQHF
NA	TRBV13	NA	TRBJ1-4	TGTGCCAGCAGCCCCCAGGGAAGACGGGCAGAAAATGAAAAACTGTTTTTT	CASSPQGRRAENEKLFF
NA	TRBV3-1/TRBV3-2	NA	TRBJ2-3	TGTGCCAGCAGTAAAACGGATGGGGAAATAGATCCCCTCTATCCCACAGATACGCAGTATTTT	CASSKTDGEIDPLYPTDTQYF
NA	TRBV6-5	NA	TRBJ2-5	TGTGCCAGCAGCCTACACGTGGAGCAAGAGACCCAGTACTTC	CASSLHVEQETQYF
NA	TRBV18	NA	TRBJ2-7	TGTGCCAGCTCGACCAAGGGTGAGGAGCAGTACTTC	CASSTKGEEQYF
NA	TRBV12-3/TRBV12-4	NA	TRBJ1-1	TGTGCCACCCGGCGGACACTGAACACTGAAGCTTTCTTT	CATRRTLNTEAFF
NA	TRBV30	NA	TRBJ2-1	TGTGCCTGGAGCACCGTGACAAACAATGAGCAGTTCTTC	CAWSTVTNNEQFF
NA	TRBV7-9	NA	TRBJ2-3	TGTGCCAGCAGCCTGGGAGCAGATACGCAGTATTTT	CASSLGADTQYF
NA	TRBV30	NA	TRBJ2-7	TGTGCCTGGAGTGTACCTGGCAGGGGCTACGAGCAGTACTTC	CAWSVPGRGYEQYF
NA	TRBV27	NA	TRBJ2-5	TGTGCCAGCAGTTTAGAGACCCAGTACTTC	CASSLETQYF
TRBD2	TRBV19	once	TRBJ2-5	TGTGCCAGTAGTAGGGCTACTAGCGGACAAGAGACCCAGTACTTC	CASSRATSGQETQYF
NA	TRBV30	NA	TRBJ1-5	TGTGCCTGGAGTGAGAATAGCAATCAGCCCCAGCATTTT	CAWSENSNQPQHF
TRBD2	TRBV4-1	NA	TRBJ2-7	TGCGCCAGCAGCCAAGTCATCGGGGGGGTTGTCTACGAGCAGTACTTC	CASSQVIGGVVYEQYF
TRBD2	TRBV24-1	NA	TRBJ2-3	TGTGCCACCAGTGACCCCTCTAGCGGGGGAATCAATACGCAGTATTTT	CATSDPSSGGINTQYF
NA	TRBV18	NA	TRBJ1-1	TGTGCCAGCCCGATGATACGGAGGGTTACTGAAGCTTTCTTT	CASPMIRRVTEAFF
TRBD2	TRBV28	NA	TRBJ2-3	TGTGCCAGCAGTTTATATGCGCGGGGGGCCCCCGTTGGCACAGATACGCAGTATTTT	CASSLYARGAPVGTDTQYF
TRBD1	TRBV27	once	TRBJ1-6	TGTGCCAGCAGTCCGGGACAGGGGGCGCGATCACCCCTCCACTTT	CASSPGQGARSPLHF
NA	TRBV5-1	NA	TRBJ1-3	TGCGCCAGCAGCCCTCTACAGGCCTCTGGAAACACCATATATTTT	CASSPLQASGNTIYF